This T cell receptor beta chain originates from a study of blood T cells in healthy people across ages. Details on this clonotype: Its matching antigen is unknown.

CDR1 is SGHRS and CDR2 is YFSETQ in the germline V gene. With 1 base removed from V and 6 bases from J, the gap between germline ends came to 7 bases. The CDR3 runs to 12 residues. Then a second PCR, running roughly 6 to 12 cycles, was carried out with a sample-barcoded 5' primer and a J-beta primer mix. There were at least 3 million CDR3-containing paired-end reads obtained from each sample. Using its own MiXCR run on the 5' RACE reads, TCRdb lists one record per CDR3 protein. The repertoire has over a million distinct CDR3 sequences, 45% of them found once; the top ten carry around 18%. Study conclusions and caveats: Compared with aged donors, long-lived donors showed fewer expanded clones, suggesting selection. Per million T cells, the diversity of TCR beta decreased roughly linearly as age advanced. Naive and antigen-experienced cells were not separated, limiting conclusive comparison.

The chain uses TRBV5-1 and TRBJ1-2; unclear D gene. The receptor was derived from a woman in her sixties or seventies in good health. What was sequenced was blood. CDR3 nucleotide sequence: TGCGCCAGCAGCTTGAAAAGGGATGGCTACACCTTC. Amino acids: CASSLKRDGYTF.